This T cell receptor beta chain was sequenced during a study of metastatic and nonmetastatic thyroid tumors. No treatment of any kind had been given to any patient before thyroid surgery. In the source study's methods: Differences in CDR3 between clinicopathological groups were drawn on to build a classifier intended to discriminate distant-metastatic papillary thyroid cancer patients. Through MiXCR, TCRdb re-clonotyped the PCR reads. V and J calls and clone size were set by TCRdb, not the authors. The repertoire includes tens of thousands of clones, around 30% of them detected once, and roughly a third sits in the top ten. Overall study findings and caveats: Benign nodules reportedly had significantly lower TCR beta diversity than malignant thyroid tumors in blood and tumor.

Remarks on this clone: The antigen is not known.

Sample: blood. This clonotype originated in a female donor with papillary thyroid cancer or a benign thyroid nodule (not recorded which). Some clones in this sample may be carry-over from other donors' samples.

The DNA of the CDR3 is TGTGCCAGCAGTTACACTCGGACAGGGGGCGCAGATACGCAGTATTTT. Its translation is CASSYTRTGGADTQYF. V is TRBV6-5 and J is TRBJ2-3; 11 bases fit TRBD1. The CDR3 is 16 residues long. The V gene's germline CDR1 is MNHEY and CDR2 SVGAGI. V was pared by 2 bases and J by 4 bases, with 5 bases of the junction left unmatched.